This TCR beta chain appears in the sequencing data of a study of T-cell reconstitution after alpha-beta-depleted transplantation in children. Study conclusions and caveats: After one year, T-cell counts and TCRbeta diversity mostly came from new T cells. Recipient T cells and thymic progenitors that survived were the source of the high TCRbeta diversity seen at day 60 in some patients.

CDR1 and CDR2 (germline): MNHEY, SMNVEV (reference sequence). The V and J ends lost 5 bases and 1 base respectively, with 18 bases between them. This CDR3 region has 17 residues. Preparing the TCRbeta library involved the use of unique molecular identifiers. MiXCR was run by TCRdb on the PCR reads, yielding one entry per CDR3 protein. The sample has hundreds of thousands of distinct CDR3 sequences, 15% to 20% seen once. This clonotype has only a few counts. What it binds is unknown. Sequencing was performed on PBMCs, mostly from graft donor cells, taken 360 days after TCRalphabeta/CD19-depleted stem cell transplant. This chain links TRBV27 with TRBJ1-5; tentative D call: TRBD1 (5 bases). This clonotype originated in a male patient between 2 and 15 years old who had a stem cell transplant for acute lymphoblastic leukemia, so the T cells may come from the graft donor. CDR3 amino acids: CASSKIFDTGSNQPQHF. CDR3 DNA: TGTGCCAGCAGTAAGATCTTCGACACAGGCAGCAATCAGCCCCAGCATTTT.